This TCR beta chain derives from a study of blood T cell repertoires in COVID-19. This clone occurred once. Germline assignment: CDR1 SGHRS and CDR2 YFSETQ. There are 18 residues in the CDR3. The trim removed 0 bases at V and 0 bases at J, leaving 6 bases unmatched. Clones were read by immunoSEQ multiplex PCR, and TCRdb kept only the in-frame ones, dropping some. The table has hundreds of thousands of clones, approximately 83% seen once. The sequence was collected from a woman aged 25-40 years who had recovered from COVID-19. Material for sequencing was peripheral blood. V and J are TRBV5-1 and TRBJ1-6; 7 nucleotides agree with TRBD1. This CDR3 is CASSLGETGSSYNSPLHF. Here the CDR3 DNA reads TGCGCCAGCAGCTTGGGGGAGACAGGGAGCTCCTATAATTCACCCCTCCACTTT.